Presented here are 17 T cell receptor beta chains from one specimen sequenced in a study of shared clonotypes between healthy human individuals. Cells designated naive CD8 were CD45RO-negative and were positively selected for CCR7, with terminally differentiated effector memory CD45RA+ cells excluded. Sequenced by immunoSEQ multiplex PCR; TCRdb stores in-frame clones only, minus some. Of roughly 890,000 clones listed, over 90% are singletons. The specimen sequenced was naive CD8+ T cells sorted from blood. The receptors here all came from a man aged 30 to 45 in good health.

A single count supports this clone. This chain uses TRBV13 with TRBJ2-5; 9 bases are a match to TRBD2. Germline CDR1 is PRHDT and CDR2 is FYEKMQ (reference sequence). The J segment lost 2 bases and the V segment lost 2 bases, leaving 9 bases of the junction unmatched. The CDR3 length is 17 residues. CDR3 in amino acids: CASSLSGASGDQETQYF. The CDR3, as DNA: TGTGCCAGCAGCTTAAGCGGGGCTAGCGGGGATCAAGAGACCCAGTACTTC.

The V gene is TRBV5-5, the J gene TRBJ2-2; 9 bases line up with TRBD2. V shed 0 bases and J 0 bases; nucleotides not matched to a gene: 12. Germline loops: CDR1 SGHKS, CDR2 YYEKEE (reference sequence). This CDR3 is built from 20 residues. In nucleotides, the CDR3 is TGTGCCAGCAGCTTGGGGCTGTCGAGCGGGAGGCTACCGAACACCGGGGAGCTGTTTTTT. Translation: CASSLGLSSGRLPNTGELFF.

The V call is TRBV10-2, the J call TRBJ2-2; D remains ambiguous. The germline gives CDR1 WSHSY, CDR2 SAAADI. The CDR3 is made up of 11 amino acids. The V end lost 4 bases, the J end lost 10 bases, and 7 bases lay between the germline ends. This CDR3 is CASSGSEELFF. The CDR3 DNA sequence: TGCGCCAGCAGTGGGTCAGAGGAGCTGTTTTTT.

As to this clone: Other DNA variants within this sample encode the same CDR3. CDR3 amino acids: CASSLGQASTDTQYF. The CDR3 DNA reads as TGTGCCAGCAGTTTAGGGCAGGCTAGTACAGATACGCAGTATTTT. The chain recombines TRBV28 with TRBJ2-3, with D unclear. The CDR3 runs 15 residues. Germline V CDR1 and CDR2: MDHEN, SYDVKM. V was shortened by 2 bases and J by 3 bases, with 12 bases between the two germline ends.

V usage is TRBV7-9 and J usage is TRBJ2-2; 10 bases agree with TRBD2. CDR1 is SEHNR and CDR2 is FQNEAQ in the germline V gene (reference sequence). The CDR3 totals 17 residues. J gave up 0 bases and V 5 bases, and 6 bases lay outside the gene matches. CDR3 sequence reads: CASSPWTSGPNTGELFF. The CDR3 DNA is TGTGCCAGCAGCCCGTGGACTAGCGGACCGAACACCGGGGAGCTGTTTTTT.

The gene calls are TRBV5-4 and TRBJ2-1; 8 positions match TRBD2. Trimming at V came to 0 bases and at J to 4 bases, leaving 3 bases not matched to a gene. This CDR3 comprises 15 residues. Germline CDR1 and CDR2: SGHNT and YYREEE (reference sequence). CDR3 amino acids: CASSLEAGGYNEQFF. The CDR3 nucleotides read TGTGCCAGCAGCTTGGAGGCGGGGGGTTACAATGAGCAGTTCTTC.

V usage is TRBV6-1 and J usage is TRBJ1-5; no clear D gene. The CDR3 spans 15 residues. Per germline, CDR1 MNHNS and CDR2 SASEGT. V was clipped by 2 bases and J by 7 bases, with 15 bases between them. This CDR3 is CASSEFHRYEQPQHF. The CDR3 DNA is TGTGCCAGCAGTGAATTCCACAGATATGAACAGCCCCAGCATTTT.

This chain joins TRBV7-9 and TRBJ2-7; D is tentatively TRBD1 or TRBD2 (5 bases each). CDR1 and CDR2 (germline): SEHNR, FQNEAQ (reference sequence). The CDR3 loop spans 16 amino acids. V lost 5 bases and J lost 4, with 21 bases in between. The DNA for the CDR3 is TGTGCCAGCAGCGCTTCACGACCGCCGGGGACGTACGAGCAGTACTTC. Protein sequence: CASSASRPPGTYEQYF.

The rearrangement joins TRBV6-6 to TRBJ1-1, with 7 positions matching TRBD1. The CDR3 is 12 residues long. V shed 7 bases and J 6 bases; nucleotides not matched to a gene: 5. The germline V gene has CDR1 MNHNY and CDR2 SVGAGI (reference sequence). The CDR3 DNA reads as TGTGCCAGCATAGGGGGCGGAGCTGAAGCTTTCTTT. Translating it yields CASIGGGAEAFF.

The chain carries TRBV2 and TRBJ2-7; D uncertain. Trimming removed 3 bases at V and 1 base at J, with 7 bases between. Germline CDR1 and CDR2: SNHLY and FYNNEI. The CDR3 consists of 13 residues. The CDR3 is CASSDAESYEQYF. The CDR3 coding sequence is TGTGCCAGCAGTGACGCAGAATCCTACGAGCAGTACTTC.

V and J are TRBV7-9 and TRBJ2-7; weak D call: TRBD2 (7 bases). The V gene lost 7 bases and the J gene lost 5 bases, with 18 bases spanning the gap. Germline V gives CDR1 SEHNR, CDR2 FQNEAQ (reference sequence). The CDR3 is 14 amino acids. The CDR3 bases are TGTGCCAGCAAGCGGGATGGGGGCAGGAACGAGCAGTACTTC. It specifies CASKRDGGRNEQYF.

This clone was seen a handful of times. J is TRBJ2-7 and V is TRBV7-9, with D unclear. This CDR3 contains 13 residues. V gave up 2 bases and J gave up 4 bases, with 9 bases separating them. Per the germline V gene, CDR1 is SEHNR and CDR2 is FQNEAQ (reference sequence). The CDR3 sequence is CASSLTSLYEQYF. The CDR3 DNA sequence: TGTGCCAGCAGCTTAACCAGTCTTTACGAGCAGTACTTC. Drawing the rest from reference TRBV7-9 and TRBJ2-7, the complete variable domain is DTGVSQNPRHKITKRGQNVTFRCDPISEHNRLYWYRQTLGQGPEFLTYFQNEAQLEKSRLLSDRFSAERPKGSFSTLEIQRTEQGDSAMYLCASSLTSLYEQYFGPGTRLTVT.

The chain carries TRBV7-9 and TRBJ2-1; the D gene is possibly TRBD2 (5 bases). CDR1 is SEHNR and CDR2 is FQNEAQ in the germline V gene (reference sequence). This CDR3 is built from 16 residues. With 5 bases removed from V and 3 bases from J, the gap between germline ends came to 17 bases. The CDR3 sequence: CASSNAWASHYNEQFF. CDR3 coding DNA: TGTGCCAGCAGCAACGCCTGGGCTAGCCACTACAATGAGCAGTTCTTC.

This chain joins TRBV29-1 and TRBJ1-1, with D tentatively TRBD1 (5 bases). Germline lookup yields CDR1 SQVTM and CDR2 ANQGSEA. The CDR3 spans 15 residues. Trimming left V 0 bases short and J 7 bases short, with 18 bases between. The CDR3: CSVEDAWGEKVEAFF. CDR3 DNA: TGCAGCGTTGAAGACGCGTGGGGGGAGAAGGTTGAAGCTTTCTTT.

This clone was observed a single time. The rearrangement uses TRBV6-1 and TRBJ1-5; unclear D gene. In germline, CDR1 is MNHNS, CDR2 SASEGT. This CDR3 has 13 residues. V lost 6 bases to trimming and J lost 3 bases, with 9 bases between them. The CDR3 DNA is TGTGCCAGCAGGACGGATCACAATCAGCCCCAGCATTTT. Translation gives CASRTDHNQPQHF.

CDR3 DNA sequence: TGTGCCACCAGCCTGGCTGAGCAGTTCTTC. Translation: CATSLAEQFF. V usage is TRBV6-6 and J usage is TRBJ2-1; D remains unclear. From germline, CDR1 is MNHNY and CDR2 SVGAGI (reference sequence). V was shortened by 10 bases and J by 9 bases, with 10 bases between the two germline ends. The CDR3 loop spans 10 amino acids.

This clone was detected only once. This sequence joins TRBV15 and TRBJ2-5; tentative D call: TRBD1 (6 bases). The CDR3 loop spans 15 amino acids. The germline CDR1 and CDR2 sequences are LNHNV and YYDKDF (reference sequence). Trimming cost V 0 bases and J 7 bases, with 15 bases left between them. The CDR3 here is CATSRETGWTGTQYF. The CDR3 coding sequence is TGTGCCACCAGCAGAGAAACAGGGTGGACGGGGACCCAGTACTTC.